The rows below give T cell receptor beta chains drawn from one sample of a study of blood T cell repertoires in COVID-19. The data were produced by immunoSEQ multiplex PCR, yet TCRdb's version contains in-frame clones alone and is incomplete. The sample has more than 400,000 clones; 90% are singletons. Sequences were obtained from PBMCs or T cells enriched from blood (not recorded which). The receptors here all came from a man aged 18 to 29 who had recovered from COVID-19. Each CDR3 is given with its conserved first and last residue. Each record gives: J gene, D gene, V gene, clone size, CDR3 protein, CDR3 DNA. D genes are given only for firm matches. Size values are once, few and many counts, or a class for expanded clones, and some rows have none.

J gene: TRBJ2-3
D gene: TRBD2
V gene: TRBV9
clone size: -
CDR3 protein: CASSVGGLAVGDTQYF
CDR3 DNA: TGTGCCAGCAGCGTAGGAGGACTAGCGGTTGGGGATACGCAGTATTTT

J gene: TRBJ2-5
D gene: TRBD2
V gene: TRBV24-1
clone size: -
CDR3 protein: CATSDYNLSGSGQETQYF
CDR3 DNA: TGTGCCACCAGTGACTACAACCTTAGCGGGAGTGGACAGGAGACCCAGTACTTC

J gene: TRBJ2-7
D gene: -
V gene: TRBV29-1
clone size: -
CDR3 protein: CSVEVPKVPIEQYF
CDR3 DNA: TGCAGCGTTGAAGTCCCAAAAGTCCCTATCGAGCAGTACTTC

J gene: TRBJ1-2
D gene: TRBD1
V gene: TRBV10-3
clone size: -
CDR3 protein: CAISPGTAGFSYTF
CDR3 DNA: TGTGCCATCAGTCCCGGGACAGCGGGTTTTAGCTACACCTTC

J gene: TRBJ2-1
D gene: -
V gene: TRBV27
clone size: -
CDR3 protein: CASSLFQAGRNEQFF
CDR3 DNA: TGTGCCAGCAGTTTATTCCAGGCCGGTCGGAATGAGCAGTTCTTC

J gene: TRBJ2-5
D gene: TRBD1
V gene: TRBV18
clone size: -
CDR3 protein: CASTGQGETQYF
CDR3 DNA: TGTGCCAGCACAGGACAGGGTGAGACCCAGTACTTC

J gene: TRBJ1-3
D gene: -
V gene: TRBV3-1/TRBV3-2
clone size: -
CDR3 protein: CASSQPYGGSGNTIYF
CDR3 DNA: TGTGCCAGCAGCCAACCCTACGGGGGCTCTGGAAACACCATATATTTT

J gene: TRBJ1-4
D gene: -
V gene: TRBV10-2
clone size: -
CDR3 protein: CASMGSEGRGKLFF
CDR3 DNA: TGCGCCAGCATGGGGTCCGAGGGTCGGGGAAAACTGTTTTTT

J gene: TRBJ2-7
D gene: -
V gene: TRBV2
clone size: -
CDR3 protein: CASSKGGIEQYF
CDR3 DNA: TGTGCCAGCAGCAAAGGGGGTATAGAGCAGTACTTC

J gene: TRBJ1-2
D gene: TRBD1
V gene: TRBV10-3
clone size: -
CDR3 protein: CAISAPDRVGTNYGYTF
CDR3 DNA: TGTGCCATCAGTGCCCCGGACAGGGTTGGGACTAACTATGGCTACACCTTC

J gene: TRBJ1-4
D gene: -
V gene: TRBV11-2
clone size: -
CDR3 protein: CASSFEGVEKLFF
CDR3 DNA: TGTGCCAGCAGCTTTGAAGGGGTTGAAAAACTGTTTTTT

J gene: TRBJ1-1
D gene: -
V gene: TRBV21-1
clone size: -
CDR3 protein: CASSKEQGGPEAFF
CDR3 DNA: TGTGCCAGCAGCAAAGAACAGGGGGGTCCTGAAGCTTTCTTT

J gene: TRBJ1-1
D gene: -
V gene: TRBV2
clone size: -
CDR3 protein: CASSTLAMHLRAFF
CDR3 DNA: TGTGCCAGCAGTACCCTCGCGATGCATCTACGAGCTTTCTTT

J gene: TRBJ1-1
D gene: -
V gene: TRBV27
clone size: -
CDR3 protein: CASSPGAGRATEAFF
CDR3 DNA: TGTGCCAGCAGTCCTGGCGCAGGGAGGGCCACTGAAGCTTTCTTT

J gene: TRBJ2-1
D gene: TRBD2
V gene: TRBV5-1
clone size: -
CDR3 protein: CASSSAGLGYNEQFF
CDR3 DNA: TGCGCCAGCAGCTCGGCGGGACTAGGGTACAATGAGCAGTTCTTC

J gene: TRBJ1-1
D gene: -
V gene: TRBV6-5
clone size: few
CDR3 protein: CAATRGADTEAFF
CDR3 DNA: TGTGCCGCGACTCGGGGGGCGGACACTGAAGCTTTCTTT

J gene: TRBJ1-4
D gene: TRBD1
V gene: TRBV7-6
clone size: -
CDR3 protein: CASMGQGRENEKLFF
CDR3 DNA: TGTGCCAGCATGGGACAGGGGAGGGAAAATGAAAAACTGTTTTTT

J gene: TRBJ1-2
D gene: TRBD1
V gene: TRBV7-9
clone size: -
CDR3 protein: CASSFLSPDRANYGYTF
CDR3 DNA: TGTGCCAGCAGCTTCTTATCCCCGGACAGGGCGAACTATGGCTACACCTTC

J gene: TRBJ2-1
D gene: -
V gene: TRBV7-9
clone size: -
CDR3 protein: CASSFEGNNEQFF
CDR3 DNA: TGTGCCAGCAGCTTCGAGGGCAACAATGAGCAGTTCTTC

J gene: TRBJ1-6
D gene: -
V gene: TRBV4-2
clone size: -
CDR3 protein: CASSSNRETLHF
CDR3 DNA: TGTGCCAGCAGCTCTAACAGGGAAACCCTCCACTTT

J gene: TRBJ2-7
D gene: TRBD1
V gene: TRBV9
clone size: -
CDR3 protein: CASSERQGGEQYF
CDR3 DNA: TGTGCCAGCAGCGAAAGACAGGGCGGCGAGCAGTACTTC

J gene: TRBJ2-2
D gene: TRBD1
V gene: TRBV2
clone size: once
CDR3 protein: CASRAGTGVMTGELFF
CDR3 DNA: TGTGCCAGCAGAGCCGGGACAGGGGTGATGACCGGGGAGCTGTTTTTT

J gene: TRBJ2-1
D gene: TRBD2
V gene: TRBV7-8
clone size: -
CDR3 protein: CASSLGGRSYNEQFF
CDR3 DNA: TGTGCCAGCAGCTTAGGCGGGAGGTCCTACAATGAGCAGTTCTTC

J gene: TRBJ2-3
D gene: -
V gene: TRBV14
clone size: -
CDR3 protein: CASSLYTDTQYF
CDR3 DNA: TGTGCCAGCAGCCTCTACACAGATACGCAGTATTTT

J gene: TRBJ2-7
D gene: -
V gene: TRBV9
clone size: -
CDR3 protein: CASSVGAGSAYEQYF
CDR3 DNA: TGTGCCAGCAGCGTAGGGGCGGGGTCAGCCTACGAGCAGTACTTC

J gene: TRBJ1-2
D gene: -
V gene: TRBV5-1
clone size: few
CDR3 protein: CASSAGGATVYGYTF
CDR3 DNA: TGCGCCAGCAGCGCCGGAGGGGCTACCGTCTATGGCTACACCTTC

J gene: TRBJ1-1
D gene: TRBD1
V gene: TRBV4-2
clone size: few
CDR3 protein: CASSKTGETTEAFF
CDR3 DNA: TGTGCCAGCAGCAAGACAGGGGAAACCACTGAAGCTTTCTTT

J gene: TRBJ1-1
D gene: -
V gene: TRBV11-1
clone size: -
CDR3 protein: CASSYGPGLTNTEAFF
CDR3 DNA: TGTGCCAGCAGTTACGGACCGGGACTTACGAACACTGAAGCTTTCTTT

J gene: TRBJ2-3
D gene: TRBD2
V gene: TRBV11-2
clone size: -
CDR3 protein: CASSPTPLAGGTDTQYF
CDR3 DNA: TGTGCCAGCAGCCCCACCCCGCTGGCGGGAGGCACAGATACGCAGTATTTT

J gene: TRBJ1-1
D gene: TRBD1
V gene: TRBV2
clone size: few
CDR3 protein: CASKDRGHTEAFF
CDR3 DNA: TGTGCCAGCAAGGACAGGGGTCATACTGAAGCTTTCTTT

J gene: TRBJ2-3
D gene: -
V gene: TRBV5-8
clone size: -
CDR3 protein: CASSLAAGKGRDTQYF
CDR3 DNA: TGTGCCAGCAGCTTGGCCGCCGGGAAAGGGAGAGATACGCAGTATTTT

J gene: TRBJ1-6
D gene: -
V gene: TRBV6-1
clone size: -
CDR3 protein: CASSEASGLVRLHF
CDR3 DNA: TGTGCCAGCAGTGAAGCTAGCGGGTTAGTTCGCCTCCACTTT

J gene: TRBJ1-5
D gene: -
V gene: TRBV3-1/TRBV3-2
clone size: -
CDR3 protein: CASSQGGTPRAQPQHF
CDR3 DNA: TGTGCCAGCAGCCAAGGAGGGACTCCAAGGGCTCAGCCCCAGCATTTT

J gene: TRBJ2-5
D gene: -
V gene: TRBV20-1
clone size: -
CDR3 protein: CSASLVSQFKVEVQYF
CDR3 DNA: TGCAGTGCTAGTCTCGTTAGCCAGTTTAAGGTTGAGGTCCAGTACTTC

J gene: TRBJ1-3
D gene: -
V gene: TRBV2
clone size: once
CDR3 protein: CASMTGRGSGNTIYF
CDR3 DNA: TGTGCCAGCATGACAGGTCGGGGCTCTGGAAACACCATATATTTT

J gene: TRBJ1-4
D gene: -
V gene: TRBV6-5
clone size: -
CDR3 protein: CASNRVLGEKLFF
CDR3 DNA: TGTGCCAGCAACAGGGTTCTAGGCGAAAAACTGTTTTTT

J gene: TRBJ1-4
D gene: -
V gene: TRBV12-3/TRBV12-4
clone size: -
CDR3 protein: CASGGATNEKLFF
CDR3 DNA: TGTGCCAGCGGGGGGGCAACTAATGAAAAACTGTTTTTT

J gene: TRBJ1-1
D gene: -
V gene: TRBV2
clone size: -
CDR3 protein: CASRLDGANTEAFF
CDR3 DNA: TGTGCCAGCAGACTGGATGGGGCGAACACTGAAGCTTTCTTT

J gene: TRBJ2-7
D gene: TRBD1
V gene: TRBV27
clone size: -
CDR3 protein: CASSSELQGAGNEQYF
CDR3 DNA: TGTGCCAGCAGTTCGGAGTTACAGGGGGCGGGGAACGAGCAGTACTTC

J gene: TRBJ1-4
D gene: TRBD1
V gene: TRBV7-7
clone size: -
CDR3 protein: CASSRSTGVNEKLFF
CDR3 DNA: TGTGCCAGCAGCCGATCGACAGGGGTGAATGAAAAACTGTTTTTT